Included here is one T cell receptor beta chain sequence, with context. Its specificity is unknown. V lost 3 bases and J 0 bases, leaving 9 bases between the germline ends. Germline V lookup: CDR1 SEHNR, CDR2 FQNEAQ (reference sequence). This CDR3 is 15 amino acids long. The data are from a study of neurological immune-mediated disorders. Turning to the study itself: Within the group of approximately 34 multiple sclerosis patients, approximately 30 were relapsing-remitting, while 3 were secondary progressive.

Each CDR3 protein gets one entry after TCRdb re-called the 5' RACE reads with MiXCR. Of approximately 74,000 distinct CDR3 sequences in the sample, approximately 5.2% were seen once. General study points: When grouped phylogenetically, the repertoires of 18 of the 34 multiple sclerosis patients fell together in one related-CDR3 cluster, which is a possible signature. Patients with HTLV-1-associated myelopathy had the highest level of TCR clonal expansion, whereas patients with multiple sclerosis had the lowest level, falling beneath the level found in healthy controls.

This TCR came from a man aged 18-30 years with multiple sclerosis. Sequencing input: PBMCs. The J gene is TRBJ2-4, the V gene TRBV7-9; D might be TRBD2 (6 bases). The CDR3 DNA sequence: TGTGCCAGCAGCTTTGGCGGGGAAGCCAAAAACATTCAGTACTTC. This codes for CASSFGGEAKNIQYF.